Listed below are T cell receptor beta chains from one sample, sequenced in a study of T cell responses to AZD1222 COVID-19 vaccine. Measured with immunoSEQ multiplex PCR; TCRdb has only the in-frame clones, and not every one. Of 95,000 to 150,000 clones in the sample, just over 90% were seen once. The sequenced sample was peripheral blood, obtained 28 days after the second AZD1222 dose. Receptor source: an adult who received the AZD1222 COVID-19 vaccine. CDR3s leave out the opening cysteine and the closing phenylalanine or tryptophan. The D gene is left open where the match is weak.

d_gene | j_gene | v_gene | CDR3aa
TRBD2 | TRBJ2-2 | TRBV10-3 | AISLKLAGGENTGELF
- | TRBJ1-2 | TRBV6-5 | ASSYVGARSRYGYT
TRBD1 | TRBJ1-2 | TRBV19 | ASSRGISWGQGTTNYGYT
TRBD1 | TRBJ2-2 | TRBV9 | ASSTRDRDDGTGELF
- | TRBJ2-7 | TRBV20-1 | SAAGEYEQY
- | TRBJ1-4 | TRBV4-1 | ASSQDSVATNEKLF
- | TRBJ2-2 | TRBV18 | ASSPIDSRTGELF
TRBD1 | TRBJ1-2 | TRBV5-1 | ASSSGDRDYGYT
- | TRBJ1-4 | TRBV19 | ASARAVNEKLF
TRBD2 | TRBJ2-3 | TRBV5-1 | ATATSGGPSTDTQY
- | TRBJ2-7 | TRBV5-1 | ASSLAGEQY
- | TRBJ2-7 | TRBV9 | ASSVGQRNEQY
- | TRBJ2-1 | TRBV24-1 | ATSDLNEQF
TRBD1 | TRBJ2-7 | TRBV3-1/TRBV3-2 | ASSQDRTGGGQY
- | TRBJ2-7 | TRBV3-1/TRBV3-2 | ASSPTASDSYEQY
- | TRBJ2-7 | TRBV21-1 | ASSKGRRTPSRRYEQY